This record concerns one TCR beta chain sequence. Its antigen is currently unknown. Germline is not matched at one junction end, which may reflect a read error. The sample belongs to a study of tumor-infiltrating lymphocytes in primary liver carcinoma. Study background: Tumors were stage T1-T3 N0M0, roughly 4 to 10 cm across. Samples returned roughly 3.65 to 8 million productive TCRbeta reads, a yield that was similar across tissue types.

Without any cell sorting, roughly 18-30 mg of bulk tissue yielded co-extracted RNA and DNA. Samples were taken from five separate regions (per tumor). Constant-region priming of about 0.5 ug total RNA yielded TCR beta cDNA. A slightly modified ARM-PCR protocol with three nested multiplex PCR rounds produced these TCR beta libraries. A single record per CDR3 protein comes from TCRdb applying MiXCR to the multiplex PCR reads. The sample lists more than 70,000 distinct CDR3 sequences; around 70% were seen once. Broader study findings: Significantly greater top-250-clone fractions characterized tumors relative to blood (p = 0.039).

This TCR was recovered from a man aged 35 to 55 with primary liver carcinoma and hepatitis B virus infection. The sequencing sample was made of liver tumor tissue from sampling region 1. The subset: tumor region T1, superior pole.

The DNA of the CDR3 is TGTGCCAGCAATTACTCTCAGGGTAGGCCGCAATCGGGAGGGGCCTACAATGAGCAGTTCTTC. This codes for CASNYSQGRPQSGGAYNEQFF. The rearrangement links TRBV6-7 to TRBJ2-1; TRBD2 matches at 8 bases. TRBV6-7 is treated as an ORF (open reading frame) with a function not yet certain. The CDR3 contains 21 residues.